A single sample is the source of the 23 T cell receptor beta chains below, sequenced in a study of a mutant IDH1 vaccine in newly diagnosed glioma. The sample's time point: week 35, safety follow-up. The content of each vaccine dose was 300 ug of mutant IDH1 20-mer peptide, and topical imiquimod accompanied it. Clones were sequenced by immunoSEQ multiplex PCR, and TCRdb holds only the in-frame ones, with some missing. This table holds some 29,000 clones, 65% to 85% found once. No antigen has been identified for these receptors. Sequenced material: PBMCs, taken from a glioma patient whose treatment included an IDH1 peptide vaccine. All receptors derive from a woman aged 25 to 45 with glioma. Some clones in this sample may be carry-over from other donors' samples.

The rearrangement uses TRBV10-3 and TRBJ1-2; no definite D call. Trimming removed 0 bases from V and 12 bases from J, with 8 bases in between. Germline assignment: CDR1 ENHRY and CDR2 SYGVKD. This CDR3 is 11 amino acids long. The CDR3 nucleotides are TGTGCCATCAGTGAGTCGACATCCCACACCTTC. It codes for CAISESTSHTF.

The rearrangement joins TRBV19 to TRBJ2-7; 7 positions match TRBD2. V shed 7 bases, J shed 1 base, and the junction held 7 bases outside the gene matches. Germline V gives CDR1 LNHDA, CDR2 SQIVND (reference sequence). The CDR3 has 14 amino acids. The CDR3 region has the DNA TGTGCCAGTACCCTAGCGGAGGCTTCCTACGAGCAGTACTTC. It is translated as CASTLAEASYEQYF. The entire variable domain, with the rest obtained from reference TRBV19 and TRBJ2-7, is as follows: DGGITQSPKYLFRKEGQNVTLSCEQNLNHDAMYWYRQDPGQGLRLIYYSQIVNDFQKGDIAEGYSVSREKKESFPLTVTSAQKNPTAFYLCASTLAEASYEQYFGPGTRLTVT.

The chain joins TRBV4-1 to TRBJ2-5; D is undetermined. V lost 0 bases to trimming and J lost 1 base, with 15 bases between them. Germline CDR1 and CDR2: MGHRA and YSYEKL. The CDR3 totals 17 residues. The CDR3 nucleotides are TGCGCCAGCAGCCAAGATCATAGGACCACGAGCCAAGAGACCCAGTACTTC. This sequence encodes CASSQDHRTTSQETQYF.

The J gene is TRBJ2-4, the V gene TRBV4-1, with D possibly TRBD2 on 7 matching bases. The CDR3 length is 14 residues. Trimming stripped 1 base from V and 9 bases from J, with 13 bases between. Germline V gene lookup returns CDR1 MGHRA and CDR2 YSYEKL. The CDR3 DNA is TGCGCCAGCAGCCAAGGGGGTCGGGGGGCCATTCAGTACTTC. As protein: CASSQGGRGAIQYF.

This chain joins TRBV9 and TRBJ1-2; TRBD1 matches 9 bases. V shed 4 bases and J 6 bases; nucleotides not matched to a gene: 13. CDR1 is SGDLS, CDR2 YYNGEE, per germline. The CDR3 extends over 16 amino acids. CDR3 sequence reads: CASSSRGQGIQDGYTF. The DNA for the CDR3 is TGTGCCAGCAGCTCTCGCGGACAGGGGATTCAAGATGGCTACACCTTC.

The V call is TRBV18, the J call TRBJ2-7; 8 positions match TRBD1. This CDR3 is built from 14 residues. Germline trimming cut 1 base from V and 7 bases from J; bases unmatched to any gene: 6. Per germline, CDR1 KGHSH and CDR2 LQKENI. Here the CDR3 DNA reads TGTGCCAGCTCACCACAGCAGGGGGCAGGGGAGCAGTACTTC. Translated: CASSPQQGAGEQYF.

This clone came up once. In DNA, the CDR3 is TGTGCCAGCAGCCCCCGCGGGACAGGGGGCGACTATGGCTACACCTTC. It is translated as CASSPRGTGGDYGYTF. The rearrangement joins TRBV7-9 to TRBJ1-2, with 12 bases lining up with TRBD1. CDR1 SEHNR and CDR2 FQNEAQ come from the germline V gene (reference sequence). The CDR3 is 16 residues long. V was clipped by 5 bases and J by 3 bases; unmatched bases: 7.

The chain recombines TRBV11-2 with TRBJ2-1, with D perhaps being TRBD1 or TRBD2 (5 bases each). V was trimmed by 3 bases and J by 0 bases, leaving 12 bases between them. Germline V lookup: CDR1 SGHAT, CDR2 FQNNGV. The CDR3 is 16 residues long. In nucleotides, the CDR3 is TGTGCCAGCAGCTTCCAGGGAGTCAGCTCCTACAATGAGCAGTTCTTC. Protein sequence: CASSFQGVSSYNEQFF.

CDR3 region: CASMRANTEAFF. CDR3 DNA: TGTGCCAGCATGCGGGCGAACACTGAAGCTTTCTTT. This rearrangement joins TRBV25-1 to TRBJ1-1; D unclear. The germline V gene has CDR1 MGHDK and CDR2 SYGVNS. The V and J ends lost 7 bases and 1 base respectively, with 7 bases between them. The CDR3 totals 12 residues.

V gene TRBV2 combines with J gene TRBJ2-2; 8 nucleotides line up with TRBD2. Germline loops: CDR1 SNHLY, CDR2 FYNNEI. With 7 bases clipped from V and 4 bases from J, the junction kept 5 bases outside the gene matches. This CDR3 has 14 amino acids. CDR3 protein: CASTGLETTGELFF. For the CDR3, the DNA is TGTGCCAGCACGGGACTAGAAACCACCGGGGAGCTGTTTTTT.

CDR3 sequence (DNA): TGCGCCAGCAGTGTCATTCGGGGTTCCTACGAGCAGTACTTC. Amino acids: CASSVIRGSYEQYF. The chain employs TRBV10-2 and TRBJ2-7; a possible D gene is TRBD2 (5 bases). V was trimmed by 4 bases and J by 1 base, leaving 11 bases between them. Per germline, CDR1 WSHSY and CDR2 SAAADI. This CDR3 has 14 residues.

The chain recombines TRBV27 with TRBJ1-1, with D possibly TRBD1 on 5 matching bases. Trimming stripped 4 bases from V and 2 bases from J, with 14 bases between. The CDR3 covers 15 residues. CDR1 is MNHEY and CDR2 is SMNVEV in the germline V gene (reference sequence). The CDR3 loop is CASSSLPTVNTEAFF. In DNA form, the CDR3 reads TGTGCCAGCAGTTCCTTGCCGACAGTTAACACTGAAGCTTTCTTT.

V gene TRBV6-5 combines with J gene TRBJ2-1, with 11 bases identical to TRBD2. The length of the CDR3 is 15 residues. CDR1 and CDR2 from the germline V gene are MNHEY and SVGAGI. Germline trimming cut 10 bases from V and 4 bases from J; bases unmatched to any gene: 9. CDR3 DNA sequence: TGTGCCACCTCCCGGGGACTAGCGGATTACAATGAGCAGTTCTTC. Its protein is CATSRGLADYNEQFF.

V gene TRBV5-1 combines with J gene TRBJ2-2; D is unresolved. Trimming shortened V by 1 base and J by 1 base, and 2 bases separated the two germline ends. In germline, CDR1 is SGHRS, CDR2 YFSETQ. The CDR3 spans 13 residues. The CDR3 nucleotides read TGCGCCAGCAGCTTGAGGAACACCGGGGAGCTGTTTTTT. The encoded protein is CASSLRNTGELFF.

The chain links TRBV9 to TRBJ2-1, with TRBD1 identical over 12 bases. Germline-derived CDR1 and CDR2 are SGDLS and YYNGEE. The CDR3 has 15 residues. J was trimmed by 8 bases and V by 3 bases; bases with no gene match: 6. DNA for the CDR3: TGTGCCAGCAGCGACCGGGACAGGGGGCACGATGAGCAGTTCTTC. Translated, it gives CASSDRDRGHDEQFF.

The gene calls are TRBV23-1 and TRBJ1-2; D gene unclear. TRBV23-1 is an ORF; its function is uncertain. V was pared by 3 bases and J by 7 bases, with 12 bases between. The CDR3 has 13 residues. CDR3 residues: CASSHPFRFGYTF. CDR3 coding DNA: TGCGCCAGCAGTCACCCCTTTAGGTTTGGCTACACCTTC.

V and J are TRBV7-9 and TRBJ2-7, with 9 bases lining up with TRBD1. V lost 5 bases, J lost 5 bases, and 10 bases stayed unmatched. CDR1 SEHNR and CDR2 FQNEAQ come from the germline V gene (reference sequence). The CDR3 totals 15 residues. CDR3 protein: CASSAKQGALDEQYF. CDR3 coding DNA: TGTGCCAGCAGCGCAAAACAGGGGGCTCTGGACGAGCAGTACTTC.

The chain links TRBV18 to TRBJ1-2; no firm D call. CDR1 is KGHSH, CDR2 LQKENI, per germline. V was trimmed by 3 bases and J by 5 bases, leaving 7 bases between them. CDR3 length: 12 amino acids. CDR3 sequence (DNA): TGTGCCAGCTCACCCTCGGAGTATGGCTACACCTTC. Translation: CASSPSEYGYTF.

The J gene is TRBJ2-2, the V gene TRBV19, with TRBD2 matching over 10 bases. The CDR3 is 14 amino acids. V lost 3 bases to trimming and J lost 7 bases; unmatched junction nucleotides: 2. The germline V gene encodes CDR1 LNHDA and CDR2 SQIVND (reference sequence). The CDR3 loop is CASSIASGSGELFF. DNA for the CDR3: TGTGCCAGTAGTATCGCTAGCGGGAGCGGGGAGCTGTTTTTT.

Here the CDR3 DNA reads TGTGCCAGCAGCGTAAACTCCTACGAGCAGTACTTC. Translating it yields CASSVNSYEQYF. The genes are TRBV9 and TRBJ2-7; D uncertain. From germline, CDR1 is SGDLS and CDR2 YYNGEE. This CDR3 has 12 residues. Trimming shortened V by 1 base and J by 0 bases, and 2 bases separated the two germline ends.

This chain uses TRBV7-9 with TRBJ2-1, with 9 bases that match TRBD1. The CDR3 totals 14 residues. Germline assignment: CDR1 SEHNR and CDR2 FQNEAQ (reference sequence). The junction had 3 bases not matched to a gene; V was cut back by 7 bases and J by 2 bases. Here the CDR3 reads CASMGQGTYNEQFF. CDR3 DNA sequence: TGTGCCAGCATGGGACAGGGAACCTACAATGAGCAGTTCTTC.

The chain links TRBV9 to TRBJ1-1; 7 bases are shared with TRBD1. Germline CDR1 and CDR2: SGDLS and YYNGEE. This CDR3 has 14 amino acids. The ends lost 3 bases at V and 1 base at J; junction bases unmatched: 3. The CDR3 DNA is TGTGCCAGCAGCGGGACAGGAGCGAACACTGAAGCTTTCTTT. It is translated as CASSGTGANTEAFF.

The rearrangement uses TRBV9 and TRBJ1-5; D remains unclear. Germline values: CDR1 SGDLS, CDR2 YYNGEE. Trimming removed 0 bases from V and 1 base from J, with 2 bases in between. The CDR3 sequence is 13 residues long. The CDR3 protein is CASSVGSNQPQHF. CDR3 nucleotide sequence: TGTGCCAGCAGCGTAGGGAGCAATCAGCCCCAGCATTTT.